The clone carrying this T cell receptor (beta chain) was found many times. Antigen specificity is unknown. CDR1 and CDR2 (germline): SGHDN, FVKESK. Trimming stripped 2 bases from V and 1 base from J, with 9 bases between. CDR3 length equals 14 residues. The library was built from roughly 400 ng RNA with molecular barcoded adaptors for alpha/delta and beta/gamma chains. TCRdb re-called the reads through MiXCR, storing one row per CDR3 protein. In the table there are 30,000 to 35,000 distinct CDR3 sequences, 15% to 20% of which are singletons. At the time of active disease, bone marrow was collected from every patient. This entry comes from a study of read filtering for tumor transcriptome and immune sequencing. Study-wide background: Per sample, TCR-region reads ranged about 4 to 11 million by IR-seq, roughly 85 to 1,300 by RNA-seq.

Study findings and constraints: The CD138-negative fraction was mixed bone marrow immune cells, not pure T cells. Around 80% of IR-seq clonotypes had a single read, yet these held roughly 3.7% of reads.

This sequence joins TRBV14 and TRBJ2-7, with unresolved D. Sequencing was carried out using a population of CD138-negative cells sorted from bone marrow. The TCR sequence derives from a donor at least 40 years old with multiple myeloma. The CDR3: CASSQLSGSYEQYF. CDR3 DNA: TGTGCCAGCAGCCAACTATCTGGGTCCTACGAGCAGTACTTC. Variable domain in full (rest from reference TRBV14 and TRBJ2-7): EAGVTQFPSHSVIEKGQTVTLRCDPISGHDNLYWYRRVMGKEIKFLLHFVKESKQDESGMPNNRFLAERTGGTYSTLKVQPAELEDSGVYFCASSQLSGSYEQYFGPGTRLTVT.